Listed here are 29 T cell receptor beta chains from one sample, sequenced in a study of shared clonotypes between healthy human individuals. Some clones are missing from TCRdb's copy, which holds only in-frame ones; the method was immunoSEQ multiplex PCR. The sample lists about 2 million clones, 85% to 95% occurring once. CD8 cells regarded as naive lacked CD45RO, were positively chosen for CCR7, and omitted terminally differentiated effector memory CD45RA+ cells. Sample: naive CD8+ T cells sorted from blood. The source is a man between 18 and 29 years old in good health.

This clone showed up just once. The chain uses TRBV13 and TRBJ2-7, with a possible D match to TRBD2 (6 bases). V was shortened by 0 bases and J by 2 bases, with 11 bases between the two germline ends. Germline V lookup: CDR1 PRHDT, CDR2 FYEKMQ (reference sequence). The CDR3 loop spans 15 amino acids. CDR3 loop: CASSLGPGEPYEQYF. As DNA, the CDR3 is TGTGCCAGCAGCTTAGGGCCGGGGGAGCCCTACGAGCAGTACTTC.

The V call is TRBV28, the J call TRBJ1-5; 7 bases fit TRBD1. Per the germline V gene, CDR1 is MDHEN and CDR2 is SYDVKM. Trimming cost V 3 bases and J 9 bases; bases outside gene matches: 8. The CDR3 is 14 residues long. This CDR3 is CASSLRDSHWPQHF. CDR3 coding DNA: TGTGCCAGCAGTTTGAGGGACAGCCATTGGCCCCAGCATTTT. Variable domain in full (rest from reference TRBV28 and TRBJ1-5): DVKVTQSSRYLVKRTGEKVFLECVQDMDHENMFWYRQDPGLGLRLIYFSYDVKMKEKGDIPEGYSVSREKKERFSLILESASTNQTSMYLCASSLRDSHWPQHFGDGTRLSIL.

The rearrangement uses TRBV5-5 and TRBJ2-3, with D unresolved. Germline lookup yields CDR1 SGHKS and CDR2 YYEKEE (reference sequence). The CDR3 sequence is 12 residues long. V lost 6 bases and J lost 6, with 11 bases in between. CDR3 in amino acids: CASTYLGDTQYF. CDR3 in DNA: TGTGCCAGCACCTACTTAGGGGATACGCAGTATTTT.

This chain connects TRBV6-1 to TRBJ1-4, with D unclear. Deletions cut 6 bases from V and 5 bases from J, with 13 bases between. The CDR3 contains 14 residues. Germline V gene lookup returns CDR1 MNHNS and CDR2 SASEGT. The DNA for the CDR3 is TGTGCCAGCAGCCGGTGGGATGGAAATGAAAAACTGTTTTTT. It translates to CASSRWDGNEKLFF.

This rearrangement joins TRBV5-1 to TRBJ2-5; 12 bases agree with TRBD2. The CDR3 runs to 16 residues. V shed 3 bases and J 6 bases; nucleotides not matched to a gene: 9. Germline CDR1 and CDR2: SGHRS and YFSETQ. DNA of the CDR3: TGCGCCAGCAGCTCGGGGTCTAGCGGGGGGGCGAAGACCCAGTACTTC. This encodes CASSSGSSGGAKTQYF.

This chain uses TRBV27 with TRBJ1-4; D not resolved. Trimming left V 2 bases short and J 8 bases short, with 9 bases between. Germline CDR1 reads MNHEY; CDR2 reads SMNVEV (reference sequence). The CDR3 has 13 residues. Written as DNA, the CDR3 is TGTGCCAGCAGTTTACTAGGAAGGGAAAAACTGTTTTTT. Translating gives CASSLLGREKLFF.

V is TRBV7-9 and J is TRBJ2-3, with 13 bases fitting TRBD2. This CDR3 contains 16 residues. V lost 5 bases and J lost 5; bases outside the gene matches: 7. CDR1 and CDR2 from the germline V gene are SEHNR and FQNEAQ (reference sequence). CDR3 in amino acids: CASSPPGTSGVDTQYF. The CDR3 DNA sequence: TGTGCCAGCAGCCCACCCGGGACTAGCGGGGTAGATACGCAGTATTTT.

The chain couples TRBV5-1 to TRBJ2-3; a possible D gene is TRBD2 (5 bases). Between the trimmed V and J ends, which lost 9 bases and 2 bases, there was a span of 22 bases. The CDR3 length is 16 residues. The V gene's germline CDR1 is SGHRS and CDR2 YFSETQ. In DNA, the CDR3 is TGCGCCAACGATTTGCCGGCGGGTCCCCTCACAGATACGCAGTATTTT. Protein: CANDLPAGPLTDTQYF.

This chain connects TRBV11-2 to TRBJ2-2; 7 bases agree with TRBD2. There are 16 residues in the CDR3. V lost 6 bases, J lost 4 bases, and 11 bases stayed unmatched. CDR1 SGHAT and CDR2 FQNNGV come from the germline V gene. This CDR3 is CASSLTPPGGTGELFF. In DNA form, the CDR3 reads TGTGCCAGCAGTTTGACTCCTCCGGGGGGCACCGGGGAGCTGTTTTTT.

About this clone: A read error is possible here, since a much larger clone lies one base away. The sample holds other DNA sequences that translate to the same CDR3. The V gene is TRBV9, the J gene TRBJ1-1, with D unclear. Trimming removed 0 bases at V and 3 bases at J, with 6 bases between. Germline loops: CDR1 SGDLS, CDR2 YYNGEE. This CDR3 comprises 13 residues. CDR3 sequence: CASSVGADTEAFF. The CDR3 bases are TGTGCCAGCAGCGTAGGAGCGGACACTGAAGCTTTCTTT.

The chain combines TRBV2 with TRBJ1-4; 9 positions agree with TRBD1. The CDR3 extends over 14 amino acids. Germline CDR1 and CDR2: SNHLY and FYNNEI. Losses at the gene ends were 8 bases for V and 6 bases for J; bases not matched to a gene: 7. For the CDR3, the DNA is TGTGCCAGCCTAGAAGGGACAGGGTATGAAAAACTGTTTTTT. It codes for CASLEGTGYEKLFF.

The chain has TRBV6-6 and TRBJ1-5, with 7 bases aligning to TRBD1. V dropped 6 bases and J dropped 5; count of bases not matched to a gene: 7. The CDR3 covers 14 residues. Germline values: CDR1 MNHNY, CDR2 SVGAGI (reference sequence). The CDR3 nucleotides read TGTGCCAGCAGCCCAACAGGGGTCTATCAGCCCCAGCATTTT. Its translation is CASSPTGVYQPQHF.

This chain connects TRBV9 to TRBJ2-7; 8 bases map to TRBD1. J gave up 5 bases and V 5 bases, and 6 bases lay outside the gene matches. The germline gives CDR1 SGDLS, CDR2 YYNGEE. CDR3 length: 13 residues. CDR3 sequence (DNA): TGTGCCAGCAGTCCCAGGGGGCAACACGAGCAGTACTTC. The encoded protein is CASSPRGQHEQYF. Combining the CDR3 with reference TRBV9 and TRBJ2-7 gives the whole variable domain DSGVTQTPKHLITATGQRVTLRCSPRSGDLSVYWYQQSLDQGLQFLIQYYNGEERAKGNILERFSAQQFPDLHSELNLSSLELGDSALYFCASSPRGQHEQYFGPGTRLTVT.

The rearrangement links TRBV12-5 to TRBJ2-7; no firm D call. Germline lookup yields CDR1 LGHNT and CDR2 FRNRAP. The V end was cut by 0 bases, the J end by 3 bases, with 6 bases between. The CDR3 loop spans 13 amino acids. CDR3 sequence: CASGLVAGYEQYF. CDR3 sequence (DNA): TGTGCTAGTGGTTTGGTGGCCGGCTACGAGCAGTACTTC.

V gene TRBV4-1 combines with J gene TRBJ2-7, with a tentative D call TRBD2 (5 bases). With 4 bases removed from V and 2 bases from J, the gap between germline ends came to 15 bases. The germline V gene encodes CDR1 MGHRA and CDR2 YSYEKL. The CDR3 is 15 residues long. The DNA of the CDR3 is TGCGCCAGCAGCCCCAGCCCCAGCGGTCCCTACGAGCAGTACTTC. Its translation is CASSPSPSGPYEQYF.

About this clone itself: One junction end does not reproduce the germline sequence, and a read error may be involved. The rearrangement uses TRBV29-1 and TRBJ1-1; 7 nucleotides match TRBD1. This CDR3 is built from 14 residues. The germline CDR1 and CDR2 sequences are SQVTM and ANQGSEA. CDR3 protein: CSAGHPGGNAEAFF. CDR3 in DNA: TGCAGCGCTGGGCACCCAGGGGGGAACGCTGAAGCTTTCTTT. The full variable domain, in which reference TRBV29-1 and TRBJ1-1 provide the parts outside the CDR3, is SAVISQKPSRDICQRGTSLTIQCQVDSQVTMMFWYRQQPGQSLTLIATANQGSEATYESGFVIDKFPISRPNLTFSTLTVSNMSPEDSSIYLCSAGHPGGNAEAFFGQGTRLTVV.

The rearrangement joins TRBV13 to TRBJ2-7; 9 bases are shared with TRBD1. Germline CDR1 PRHDT, CDR2 FYEKMQ (reference sequence). Trimming at V came to 5 bases and at J to 5 bases, leaving 10 bases not matched to a gene. The CDR3 consists of 15 residues. The DNA of the CDR3 is TGTGCCAGCAGCCTCCGGGGGACAGGGATCCACGAGCAGTACTTC. Its translation is CASSLRGTGIHEQYF.

V usage is TRBV13 and J usage is TRBJ2-3; the D gene is possibly TRBD2 (5 bases). V was shortened by 5 bases and J by 0 bases, with 12 bases between the two germline ends. From germline, CDR1 is PRHDT and CDR2 FYEKMQ (reference sequence). This CDR3 is built from 15 residues. In DNA, the CDR3 is TGTGCCAGCAGCCTAGCTCTGGTAAGCACAGATACGCAGTATTTT. Translating it yields CASSLALVSTDTQYF. The full variable domain, rest sourced from reference TRBV13 and TRBJ2-3, is AAGVIQSPRHLIKEKRETATLKCYPIPRHDTVYWYQQGPGQDPQFLISFYEKMQSDKGSIPDRFSAQQFSDYHSELNMSSLELGDSALYFCASSLALVSTDTQYFGPGTRLTVL.

A single count supports this clone. The CDR3 loop reads CASSTNGGGYEQYF. The CDR3 bases are TGTGCCAGCAGCACAAACGGTGGGGGCTACGAGCAGTACTTC. The chain carries TRBV2 and TRBJ2-7; D is possibly TRBD1 or TRBD2 (5 bases each). This CDR3 comprises 14 residues. Looked up from germline, CDR1 is SNHLY and CDR2 is FYNNEI. V was clipped by 6 bases and J by 3 bases, with 15 bases between them.

The rearrangement links TRBV14 to TRBJ2-2; TRBD1 matches 9 bases. Losses at the gene ends were 1 base for V and 7 bases for J; bases not matched to a gene: 7. The CDR3 is 16 amino acids. Germline values: CDR1 SGHDN, CDR2 FVKESK. CDR3 loop: CASSQGDRAVDGELFF. As DNA, the CDR3 is TGTGCCAGCAGCCAAGGGGACAGGGCGGTTGACGGGGAGCTGTTTTTT.

The chain is built from TRBV27 and TRBJ1-4; D is unresolved. The V and J ends lost 4 bases and 5 bases respectively, with 5 bases between them. The CDR3 runs 12 residues. Looked up from germline, CDR1 is MNHEY and CDR2 is SMNVEV (reference sequence). The CDR3 reads CASSSYNEKLFF. DNA of the CDR3: TGTGCCAGCAGTTCCTACAATGAAAAACTGTTTTTT.

The chain carries TRBV19 and TRBJ1-4; TRBD1 matches at 8 bases. The CDR3 spans 14 residues. In germline, CDR1 is LNHDA, CDR2 SQIVND (reference sequence). Trimming removed 6 bases from V and 8 bases from J; junction bases left unmatched: 8. DNA of the CDR3: TGTGCCAGTAGCGAGGACAGGGAGGGAGAAAAACTGTTTTTT. Protein product: CASSEDREGEKLFF. The full variable domain, its missing parts supplied by reference TRBV19 and TRBJ1-4, is DGGITQSPKYLFRKEGQNVTLSCEQNLNHDAMYWYRQDPGQGLRLIYYSQIVNDFQKGDIAEGYSVSREKKESFPLTVTSAQKNPTAFYLCASSEDREGEKLFFGSGTQLSVL.

The V call is TRBV11-2, the J call TRBJ2-1, with 13 bases identical to TRBD2. J gave up 5 bases and V 4 bases, and 2 bases lay outside the gene matches. This CDR3 comprises 15 residues. The germline V gene encodes CDR1 SGHAT and CDR2 FQNNGV. CDR3 loop: CASSWGLAGNNEQFF. The CDR3 coding sequence is TGTGCCAGCAGCTGGGGACTAGCGGGGAACAATGAGCAGTTCTTC. Drawing the rest from reference TRBV11-2 and TRBJ2-1, the complete variable domain is EAGVAQSPRYKIIEKRQSVAFWCNPISGHATLYWYQQILGQGPKLLIQFQNNGVVDDSQLPKDRFSAERLKGVDSTLKIQPAKLEDSAVYLCASSWGLAGNNEQFFGPGTRLTVL.

This clone was recorded only once. The rearrangement links TRBV27 to TRBJ2-7; TRBD2 aligns across 8 bases. Germline CDR1 and CDR2: MNHEY and SMNVEV (reference sequence). The J segment lost 5 bases and the V segment lost 4 bases, leaving 7 bases of the junction unmatched. The CDR3 has 14 amino acids. CDR3 residues: CASSSIIAGNEQYF. CDR3 DNA: TGTGCCAGCAGTTCAATAATAGCGGGAAACGAGCAGTACTTC.

This clone was seen only once. Other DNA sequences in the sample encode the same CDR3. The chain joins TRBV6-5 to TRBJ1-6; D is uncertain. Germline assignment: CDR1 MNHEY and CDR2 SVGAGI. Trimming shortened V by 2 bases and J by 0 bases, and 5 bases separated the two germline ends. The CDR3 loop spans 15 amino acids. The CDR3 nucleotides are TGTGCCAGCAGTTACAGGAGCTCCTATAATTCACCCCTCCACTTT. It codes for CASSYRSSYNSPLHF.

This chain uses TRBV5-6 with TRBJ2-7; D remains ambiguous. Trimming pared 4 bases from V and 4 bases from J, leaving 15 bases between. The CDR3 spans 14 residues. Germline CDR1 is SGHDT and CDR2 is YYEEEE. CDR3 nucleotides: TGTGCCAGCAGCGATCTAACCGGGCCTTACGAGCAGTACTTC. It codes for CASSDLTGPYEQYF.

The V and J genes are TRBV29-1 and TRBJ1-5; possibly TRBD1 for D (6 bases). V lost 1 base, J lost 0 bases, and 16 bases lay in between. CDR1 and CDR2 (germline): SQVTM, ANQGSEA. CDR3 length: 17 residues. The CDR3 sequence: CSVEGLGTGHSNQPQHF. The CDR3 nucleotides read TGCAGCGTTGAAGGTCTGGGAACAGGGCATAGCAATCAGCCCCAGCATTTT.

The J gene is TRBJ2-7, the V gene TRBV13; 8 bases agree with TRBD1. The CDR3 contains 17 residues. In germline, CDR1 is PRHDT, CDR2 FYEKMQ (reference sequence). J was trimmed by 2 bases and V by 5 bases; bases with no gene match: 14. Here the CDR3 reads CASSTLLGDRPPYEQYF. The CDR3 bases are TGTGCCAGCAGCACCCTCCTCGGGGACAGGCCTCCCTACGAGCAGTACTTC. Complete variable domain (other parts from reference TRBV13 and TRBJ2-7): AAGVIQSPRHLIKEKRETATLKCYPIPRHDTVYWYQQGPGQDPQFLISFYEKMQSDKGSIPDRFSAQQFSDYHSELNMSSLELGDSALYFCASSTLLGDRPPYEQYFGPGTRLTVT.

The genes are TRBV4-1 and TRBJ2-7, with D perhaps TRBD1 (6 bases). Trimming stripped 0 bases from V and 3 bases from J, with 15 bases between. The CDR3 covers 16 residues. The germline gives CDR1 MGHRA, CDR2 YSYEKL. CDR3 region: CASSQEGQGAYYEQYF. The DNA of the CDR3 is TGCGCCAGCAGCCAAGAGGGACAAGGGGCCTACTACGAGCAGTACTTC.